This T cell receptor (beta chain) was identified during a study of technical replicates of blood from a handful of donors. This CDR3 is built from 17 residues. Trimming took 2 bases from V and 5 from J; bases not matched to a gene: 15. Germline V CDR1 and CDR2: MDHEN, SYDVKM. Method: immunoSEQ multiplex PCR; TCRdb's copy keeps in-frame clones and lacks some. The sample records approximately 79,000 clones, about 97% being singletons. The chain couples TRBV28 to TRBJ2-7; TRBD2 matches at 7 bases. The TCR comes from a human donor in good health. Sequences were obtained from T cells isolated from PBMCs. The CDR3 spells CASSLNRGSPHRHEQYF. The CDR3 nucleotides read TGTGCCAGCAGTTTAAATCGCGGGAGCCCCCATCGGCACGAGCAGTACTTC.